A selection of T cell receptor beta chains follows, all from one sample in a study of blood T cell repertoires in COVID-19. The method was immunoSEQ multiplex PCR; TCRdb's version includes in-frame clones alone and lacks a portion of them. The sample yields 75,000 to 100,000 clones, more than 75% seen once. The sequenced sample was peripheral blood. These receptors came from a human donor with acute or convalescent COVID-19. The donor label of this sample is uncertain. Each CDR3 is given with its conserved first and last residue. D genes are given only for firm matches. Part of the rows lack a size; the others show once, few, many or a class for expanded clones.

cdr3_nt: TGTGCCAGCAGGACCGGACAGGGCTCCTATAATTCACCCCTCCACTTT
cdr3_aa: CASRTGQGSYNSPLHF
clone_size: .
v_call: TRBV28
j_call: TRBJ1-6
d_call: TRBD1

cdr3_nt: TGTGCCAGCTCGACCGGGACAGGGATTTACGAGCAGTACTTC
cdr3_aa: CASSTGTGIYEQYF
clone_size: .
v_call: TRBV6-5
j_call: TRBJ2-7
d_call: TRBD1

cdr3_nt: TGCGCCAGCGGCTCGACAGGGCTTCACTACAATGAGCAGTTCTTC
cdr3_aa: CASGSTGLHYNEQFF
clone_size: .
v_call: TRBV10-2
j_call: TRBJ2-1
d_call: TRBD1

cdr3_nt: TGTGCCAGCTCACCACAGGAACTAGCGGGGCCCAATGAGCAGTTCTTC
cdr3_aa: CASSPQELAGPNEQFF
clone_size: .
v_call: TRBV18
j_call: TRBJ2-1
d_call: TRBD2

cdr3_nt: TGTGCCAGCAGCGGACAGGGGATAACTAATGAAAAACTGTTTTTT
cdr3_aa: CASSGQGITNEKLFF
clone_size: .
v_call: TRBV2
j_call: TRBJ1-4
d_call: TRBD1

cdr3_nt: TGTGCCAGTAGTCGCCTAGGGGCAGGTGGAAACACCATATATTTT
cdr3_aa: CASSRLGAGGNTIYF
clone_size: .
v_call: TRBV19
j_call: TRBJ1-3
d_call: .

cdr3_nt: TGTGCCTGGAGTGTACAACAGGGGGATCAGCCCCAGCATTTT
cdr3_aa: CAWSVQQGDQPQHF
clone_size: .
v_call: TRBV30
j_call: TRBJ1-5
d_call: TRBD1

cdr3_nt: TGTGCCAGTAGTATAGGGACAGGGTCGGTTGGCTACACCTTC
cdr3_aa: CASSIGTGSVGYTF
clone_size: .
v_call: TRBV19
j_call: TRBJ1-2
d_call: TRBD1

cdr3_nt: TGCAGTGCTAGTGACCCTCGAGAGGTGGGGGGGAACAATGAGCAGTTCTTC
cdr3_aa: CSASDPREVGGNNEQFF
clone_size: .
v_call: TRBV20-1
j_call: TRBJ2-1
d_call: TRBD2

cdr3_nt: TGTGCCAGCAGTTCCGGACAGCACTATGGCTACACCTTC
cdr3_aa: CASSSGQHYGYTF
clone_size: .
v_call: TRBV28
j_call: TRBJ1-2
d_call: .

cdr3_nt: TGTGCCAGCAGCCCTACCCGCCCCCAAGAGACCCAGTACTTC
cdr3_aa: CASSPTRPQETQYF
clone_size: .
v_call: TRBV7-9
j_call: TRBJ2-5
d_call: .

cdr3_nt: TGTGCCAGCAGTTTGATACAGAAGTACTACGAGCAGTACTTC
cdr3_aa: CASSLIQKYYEQYF
clone_size: .
v_call: TRBV28
j_call: TRBJ2-7
d_call: .

cdr3_nt: TGTGCCATCAGTGATAATACAGGGAGCACAGATACGCAGTATTTT
cdr3_aa: CAISDNTGSTDTQYF
clone_size: once
v_call: TRBV10-3
j_call: TRBJ2-3
d_call: .

cdr3_nt: TGTGCCAGTACTGGGGGGTTGGATGAGCAGTTCTTC
cdr3_aa: CASTGGLDEQFF
clone_size: .
v_call: TRBV19
j_call: TRBJ2-1
d_call: .

cdr3_nt: TGTGCCAGCAGCAACACAGGGACGACCTCCTACGAGCAGTACTTC
cdr3_aa: CASSNTGTTSYEQYF
clone_size: .
v_call: TRBV6-6
j_call: TRBJ2-7
d_call: .

cdr3_nt: TGTGCCAGCAGCCAAGATATATATAGCGGGGCTTATGAGACCCAGTACTTC
cdr3_aa: CASSQDIYSGAYETQYF
clone_size: .
v_call: TRBV14
j_call: TRBJ2-5
d_call: TRBD2

cdr3_nt: TGTGCCAGCAGCGACACAGGGACCATAAATCAGCCCCAGCATTTT
cdr3_aa: CASSDTGTINQPQHF
clone_size: few
v_call: TRBV6-5
j_call: TRBJ1-5
d_call: .

cdr3_nt: TGTGCCAGCAGCTCGCTGGGACAGAAAAACATTCAGTACTTC
cdr3_aa: CASSSLGQKNIQYF
clone_size: .
v_call: TRBV5-6
j_call: TRBJ2-4
d_call: TRBD1

cdr3_nt: TGCAGTGCTAGTGGGGGGGGTGAAGCTTTCTTT
cdr3_aa: CSASGGGEAFF
clone_size: .
v_call: TRBV20-1
j_call: TRBJ1-1
d_call: .

cdr3_nt: TGTGCCAGCAGCCCTACAGGGGCTCGAGGCTACACCTTC
cdr3_aa: CASSPTGARGYTF
clone_size: .
v_call: TRBV5-6
j_call: TRBJ1-2
d_call: TRBD1

cdr3_nt: TGTGCCAGCAGCCCAGACAGGACCTCTGGGGCCAACGTCCTGACTTTC
cdr3_aa: CASSPDRTSGANVLTF
clone_size: .
v_call: TRBV11-2
j_call: TRBJ2-6
d_call: .

cdr3_nt: TGCGCCAGCAGCCAAGTGGTAGCGGGGAGGCAAGAGACCCAGTACTTC
cdr3_aa: CASSQVVAGRQETQYF
clone_size: .
v_call: TRBV4-3
j_call: TRBJ2-5
d_call: TRBD2

cdr3_nt: TGTGCCAGCAGCGGCGGGGGGGCAGGTCATGAGCAGTTCTTC
cdr3_aa: CASSGGGAGHEQFF
clone_size: .
v_call: TRBV7-2
j_call: TRBJ2-1
d_call: TRBD2

cdr3_nt: TGTGCCAGCAGCTTAGATCCCCGACTTTCCTACGAGCAGTACTTC
cdr3_aa: CASSLDPRLSYEQYF
clone_size: .
v_call: TRBV11-2
j_call: TRBJ2-7
d_call: .

cdr3_nt: TGTGCCAGCAGTGAACTAGTACGGGGGTCACCCCTCCACTTT
cdr3_aa: CASSELVRGSPLHF
clone_size: .
v_call: TRBV6-1
j_call: TRBJ1-6
d_call: .

cdr3_nt: TGTGCCAGCAGTGACCCGGGAAGCACTAATGAAAAACTGTTTTTT
cdr3_aa: CASSDPGSTNEKLFF
clone_size: .
v_call: TRBV25-1
j_call: TRBJ1-4
d_call: .

cdr3_nt: TGTGCCAGCTCAGGACAGGGGGCCGCGCTTCAAGAGACCCAGTACTTC
cdr3_aa: CASSGQGAALQETQYF
clone_size: .
v_call: TRBV19
j_call: TRBJ2-5
d_call: TRBD1

cdr3_nt: TGTGCCAGCTCCTTGGGAGCGGGGAATTCCCTGCAGTTCTTC
cdr3_aa: CASSLGAGNSLQFF
clone_size: .
v_call: TRBV6-5
j_call: TRBJ2-1
d_call: TRBD2

cdr3_nt: TGTGCCAGCAGCCAACTCGAGAGCGAGCAGTACTTC
cdr3_aa: CASSQLESEQYF
clone_size: .
v_call: TRBV3-1/TRBV3-2
j_call: TRBJ2-7
d_call: .

cdr3_nt: TGTGCCAGCAGCTTAGCAGAGAACACTGAAGCTTTCTTT
cdr3_aa: CASSLAENTEAFF
clone_size: .
v_call: TRBV7-3
j_call: TRBJ1-1
d_call: .

cdr3_nt: TGTGCCTGGAGTCTCACCTGGACTAGCGGGGGCCCCAATGAGCAGTTCTTC
cdr3_aa: CAWSLTWTSGGPNEQFF
clone_size: .
v_call: TRBV30
j_call: TRBJ2-1
d_call: TRBD2

cdr3_nt: TGTGCCAGCAGCCAACAGGTGCCAGATCTAACTTTGAACACTGAAGCTTTCTTT
cdr3_aa: CASSQQVPDLTLNTEAFF
clone_size: .
v_call: TRBV3-1/TRBV3-2
j_call: TRBJ1-1
d_call: .

cdr3_nt: TGTGCCAGCAGTTTATTCGGCTCCTACAATGAGCAGTTCTTC
cdr3_aa: CASSLFGSYNEQFF
clone_size: .
v_call: TRBV27
j_call: TRBJ2-1
d_call: .

cdr3_nt: TGTGCCAGCAGCCATTGGGGCGTTTCGGACGGTGCCCTCTACGAGCAGTACTTC
cdr3_aa: CASSHWGVSDGALYEQYF
clone_size: .
v_call: TRBV11-2
j_call: TRBJ2-7
d_call: .

cdr3_nt: TGTGCCAGCAGCTTTGCCGGGACTAGAAACGGAGAGACCCAGTACTTC
cdr3_aa: CASSFAGTRNGETQYF
clone_size: .
v_call: TRBV5-4
j_call: TRBJ2-5
d_call: TRBD2

cdr3_nt: TGTGCCAGCAGCTTAGCGTCGAGGACTAGCTCCTACGAGCAGTACTTC
cdr3_aa: CASSLASRTSSYEQYF
clone_size: .
v_call: TRBV7-2
j_call: TRBJ2-7
d_call: TRBD2

cdr3_nt: TGCGCCAGCAGCCAAGGACTTCTGGACAGACAGAGCTCTGGAAACACCATATATTTT
cdr3_aa: CASSQGLLDRQSSGNTIYF
clone_size: .
v_call: TRBV4-1
j_call: TRBJ1-3
d_call: .

cdr3_nt: TGCGCCAGCAGCTTGGGAGGACAGTATGAGCAGTTCTTC
cdr3_aa: CASSLGGQYEQFF
clone_size: .
v_call: TRBV5-1
j_call: TRBJ2-1
d_call: .

cdr3_nt: TGTGCCACCAGCAGAGATGACAGGCTGAACACTGAAGCTTTCTTT
cdr3_aa: CATSRDDRLNTEAFF
clone_size: .
v_call: TRBV15
j_call: TRBJ1-1
d_call: .

cdr3_nt: TGTGCCATTCGGACAGGGAATAATTCACCCCTCCACTTT
cdr3_aa: CAIRTGNNSPLHF
clone_size: .
v_call: TRBV6-5
j_call: TRBJ1-6
d_call: TRBD1

cdr3_nt: TGCGCCAGCAGCCAAGGGAACAGGGGGTACCAAGAGACCCAGTACTTC
cdr3_aa: CASSQGNRGYQETQYF
clone_size: .
v_call: TRBV4-3
j_call: TRBJ2-5
d_call: TRBD1

cdr3_nt: TGCGCCAGCAGCCCGGGACTAGCGAGGACCGGGGAGCTGTTTTTT
cdr3_aa: CASSPGLARTGELFF
clone_size: .
v_call: TRBV5-1
j_call: TRBJ2-2
d_call: TRBD2

cdr3_nt: TGTGCCAGCAGAATACAGGTGTCTGGAAACACCATATATTTT
cdr3_aa: CASRIQVSGNTIYF
clone_size: .
v_call: TRBV7-2
j_call: TRBJ1-3
d_call: .

cdr3_nt: TGTGCCAGCAGCCCGAGACAGGGAACCTACAATGAGCAGTTCTTC
cdr3_aa: CASSPRQGTYNEQFF
clone_size: .
v_call: TRBV7-3
j_call: TRBJ2-1
d_call: TRBD1

cdr3_nt: TGTGCCAGCAGCTTGACTAGCGGGGGTTTCTACGAGCAGTACTTC
cdr3_aa: CASSLTSGGFYEQYF
clone_size: .
v_call: TRBV5-4
j_call: TRBJ2-7
d_call: TRBD2

cdr3_nt: TGTGCCAGCAGTGGGGCCCCCCGACAGGGGGAGACCCAGTACTTC
cdr3_aa: CASSGAPRQGETQYF
clone_size: .
v_call: TRBV2
j_call: TRBJ2-5
d_call: TRBD1

cdr3_nt: TGTGCCAGCAGTCCCCGGCCAGGTATGGACATTCAGTACTTC
cdr3_aa: CASSPRPGMDIQYF
clone_size: .
v_call: TRBV6-2/TRBV6-3
j_call: TRBJ2-4
d_call: .

cdr3_nt: TGTGCCAGCAGTGAAGCGCGGCAGTCGAGCTCTGGAAACACCATATATTTT
cdr3_aa: CASSEARQSSSGNTIYF
clone_size: once
v_call: TRBV2
j_call: TRBJ1-3
d_call: .

cdr3_nt: TGTGCCAGCACCCAGTGGAATTGGCAGGGAAACTACGAGCAGTACTTC
cdr3_aa: CASTQWNWQGNYEQYF
clone_size: few
v_call: TRBV7-9
j_call: TRBJ2-7
d_call: .

cdr3_nt: TGTGCCAGCAGCCCCGACGGGACAGTCTATGGCTACACCTTC
cdr3_aa: CASSPDGTVYGYTF
clone_size: once
v_call: TRBV11-2
j_call: TRBJ1-2
d_call: TRBD1

cdr3_nt: TGTGCCAGCAGCTTAGGCAGGGGGCTGAGCTCCTACAATGAGCAGTTCTTC
cdr3_aa: CASSLGRGLSSYNEQFF
clone_size: .
v_call: TRBV11-2
j_call: TRBJ2-1
d_call: TRBD1

cdr3_nt: TGTGCCAGCAGTGATTATCCCGGGGAGCTGTTTTTT
cdr3_aa: CASSDYPGELFF
clone_size: .
v_call: TRBV6-1
j_call: TRBJ2-2
d_call: .

cdr3_nt: TGCGCCAGCAGCTTAGGGACTCTTCGAGAGAATTCACCCCTCCACTTT
cdr3_aa: CASSLGTLRENSPLHF
clone_size: few
v_call: TRBV5-1
j_call: TRBJ1-6
d_call: .

cdr3_nt: TGCGCCAGCAGCTCTGGACAGGGGCGATGGGCTGAAGCTTTCTTT
cdr3_aa: CASSSGQGRWAEAFF
clone_size: .
v_call: TRBV5-1
j_call: TRBJ1-1
d_call: TRBD1

cdr3_nt: TGTGCTAGTGGTTTGGGGGGGCGGGAGACCCAGTACTTC
cdr3_aa: CASGLGGRETQYF
clone_size: .
v_call: TRBV12-5
j_call: TRBJ2-5
d_call: .